This T cell receptor (beta chain) was obtained from a study of blood T cells in healthy people across ages (dated by TCRdb to between 2015 and 2017). With respect to the entire study: In model experiments, template switching captured about one uniquely barcoded TCR beta cDNA molecule for every two T cells. Age-related changes in TCR beta repertoire diversity were measured in the study by deep sequencing normalized with unique cDNA molecular identifiers. Two additional independent replicas of 1 million unique cDNA reads from the same blood draw were analyzed for two donors (one aged 18 to 30 and one aged 80 or older). To avoid experimental bias, donors of different ages were randomly spread across the sequencing lanes. Four age groups were formed from the donors: young (average 16 years), middle-aged (approximately 40), aged (approximately 60) and long-lived (around 82). What the research found in general, with its limitations: As age increased, observed TCR beta diversity per million T cells dropped in a roughly linear way, and a significant reduction was already evident by age around 41. Since profiling was done on bulk unsorted PBMCs, naive and antigen-experienced compartments could not be conclusively compared. The long-lived group showed more naive CD4+ T cells, fewer expanded clones and increased TCR diversity than the aged group, suggesting age selection. Estimates of total diversity based on one million sequenced T cells were regarded as lower bounds and as underestimates. Observed TCR beta diversity correlated strongly with the percentage of naive T cells measured by flow cytometry. The CMV infection status of donors was not known, potentially confounding age-related changes in expanded clonotypes.

After removal of 0 bases from V and 6 bases from J, the junction retains 8 bases not matched to a gene. Sequences DFQATT (CDR1) and SNEGSKA (CDR2) are obtained from the germline V gene (reference sequence). The CDR3 sequence holds 15 residues, the cysteine and phenylalanine included. Only the CDR3 DNA stays, 45 bases, in frame from base 1. Donors were a few dozen systemically healthy Caucasian individuals from Russia aged roughly 6 to 90 years. Ten milliliters of peripheral blood were drawn from each donor into EDTA-treated Vacutainer tubes. Ficoll-Paque density-gradient centrifugation was used to isolate PBMCs, with at least 6.5 million per sample. Trizol reagent was used to extract total RNA from PBMCs, with at least 6 micrograms per sample. For every donor, an aliquot of PBMCs went through flow cytometry to measure the percentages of naive CD45RAhigh/CD27high T cells. The protocol used for the library was 5' RACE. Instrument used: Illumina HiSeq 2500. A second PCR of roughly 6 to 11 cycles was run with a J-beta primer mix and a sample-barcoded 5' primer. A unique molecular identifier was introduced onto each TCR beta cDNA molecule by a template-switch 5' adaptor carrying 12 random nucleotides. Each sample yielded at least 2.5 million CDR3-containing paired-end reads. All of the RNA was converted into first-strand cDNA using the Mint cDNA synthesis kit, with a TRBC-specific oligonucleotide serving as the primer. All cDNA was treated with uracil-DNA glycosylase and then went through a first 18-cycle PCR with the universal primers M1SS and BC2_uni_R. The authors processed their data as follows. For normalization, 1 million high-quality reads were randomly selected from each sample, with every read carrying a distinct molecular identifier. Instead of being binned into consensus sequences, reads with shared molecular identifiers were discarded. MiTCR, with a Q25 quality threshold and the strictest error-elimination algorithm, was used for CDR3 identification, clonotype clustering and error correction. A nonparametric unseen species model with Euler transformation was used to estimate a lower bound on total TCR beta diversity. TCRdb applied fastp at Q25 and MiXCR to the public reads, then kept only in-frame beta chains. For every CDR3 protein sequence, its rows merge into one entry that carries the most common genes and DNA. It is TCRdb's table, rather than the study itself, that gives the V and J calls and clone size. Within this sample are about 800,000 distinct CDR3 sequences, with more than 35% of them counted one time only. The biggest ten clones account for 15% to 20% of the sample.

This clonotype has only a few counts. Its antigen remains undetermined. Base qualities are not at hand, and no much larger clone is one base apart. Sequenced: blood. The sequence joins TRBV20-1 to TRBJ1-5, with 7 junctional bases fitting TRBD1. The receptor comes from a man aged 80 or over in good health. The sequence in DNA is TGCAGTGCTAGAGATGGCAGGGGGAAGGTTCAGCCCCAGCATTTT. Protein translation: CSARDGRGKVQPQHF.